This T cell receptor beta chain stems from a study of OX40 agonist ivuxolimab in advanced cancers. Study background: Patients undergoing dose escalation presented with hepatocellular carcinoma, melanoma, renal cell or head and neck cancer. Participants averaged approximately 60 years of age (range about 23 to 80) and were 82.7% male. Three partial responders included one hepatocellular carcinoma patient and two cutaneous melanoma patients.

This CDR3 region has 15 residues. Between the trimmed V and J ends, which lost 3 bases and 3 bases, there was a span of 15 bases. Per germline, CDR1 SGHVS and CDR2 FQNEAQ. Generated by immunoSEQ multiplex PCR, the TCRdb table keeps only in-frame clones and is missing some. The data contain around 77,000 clones, 85% of them singletons. The gene calls are TRBV7-8 and TRBJ2-7; tentative D call: TRBD1 (5 bases). The starting material was CD4+ or CD8+ T cells sorted from blood, obtained in a trial of the OX40 agonist ivuxolimab. The TCR comes from an adult with an advanced solid tumor such as melanoma, head and neck, liver or kidney cancer. This CDR3 is CASSFGPADIYEQYF. The CDR3 bases are TGTGCCAGCAGCTTTGGGCCCGCGGACATCTACGAGCAGTACTTC.